Shown below are 29 T cell receptor beta chains from a single sample sequenced in a study of blood T cells in healthy people across ages. Using a J-beta primer mix together with a sample-barcoded 5' primer, a second PCR was run for roughly 7 to 12 cycles. Using its own MiXCR run on the 5' RACE reads, TCRdb lists one record per CDR3 protein. This table has 1.5 million or so distinct CDR3 sequences, about 45% appearing once. What was sequenced was blood. The receptors were sampled from a woman younger than 35 in good health.

This rearrangement joins TRBV12-3 or TRBV12-4 to TRBJ2-2; D possibly corresponds to TRBD2 (6 bases). This CDR3 comprises 16 residues. V lost 6 bases and J lost 0, with 14 bases in between. CDR3 sequence reads: CASRISAGTNTGELFF. CDR3 coding DNA: TGTGCCAGCAGGATCTCGGCGGGGACGAACACCGGGGAGCTGTTTTTT.

This clonotype was observed a few times. The genes are TRBV24-1 and TRBJ2-1; D may be TRBD1 or TRBD2 (5 bases each). Trimming left V 3 bases short and J 8 bases short, with 19 bases between. From germline, CDR1 is KGHDR and CDR2 SFDVKD. The CDR3 totals 16 residues. CDR3 sequence: CATSDAGTRRYYEQFF. DNA of the CDR3: TGTGCCACCAGTGATGCCGGGACCAGGAGGTATTATGAGCAGTTCTTC.

The V and J genes are TRBV7-2 and TRBJ2-1; TRBD1 matches 7 bases. The trim removed 5 bases at V and 10 bases at J, leaving 5 bases unmatched. The CDR3 contains 12 residues. CDR1 is SGHTA and CDR2 is FQGNSA in the germline V gene. CDR3 in DNA: TGTGCCAGCAGCATTACAGGGGCCGAGCAGTTCTTC. It yields the protein CASSITGAEQFF.

The chain joins TRBV7-6 to TRBJ2-7, with D tentatively TRBD1 (7 bases). Germline assignment: CDR1 SGHVS and CDR2 FNYEAQ. V was pared by 5 bases and J by 2 bases, with 16 bases between. There are 15 residues in the CDR3. The CDR3 sequence: CASSPSRGVTYEQYF. The CDR3 coding sequence is TGTGCCAGCAGCCCATCCAGGGGGGTTACCTACGAGCAGTACTTC.

V and J are TRBV7-9 and TRBJ2-1, with D possibly matching TRBD2 (5 bases). The CDR3 covers 12 residues. Germline CDR1 is SEHNR and CDR2 is FQNEAQ (reference sequence). V lost 1 base and J lost 10, with 8 bases in between. Written as DNA, the CDR3 is TGTGCCAGCAGCTTAGTCGGGATGGAGCAGTTCTTC. Translation gives CASSLVGMEQFF.

This chain connects TRBV6-5 to TRBJ2-1, with 9 bases lining up with TRBD1. Germline assignment: CDR1 MNHEY and CDR2 SVGAGI. CDR3 length: 14 amino acids. The V segment lost 4 bases and the J segment 10 bases; nucleotides outside the gene matches: 8. The CDR3 region is CASSSRDREYEQFF. CDR3 DNA sequence: TGTGCCAGCAGTTCCCGGGACAGGGAGTACGAGCAGTTCTTC.

The chain combines TRBV20-1 with TRBJ2-7; TRBD2 matches at 7 bases. CDR3 length: 13 residues. Trimming took 6 bases from V and 3 from J; bases not matched to a gene: 8. Germline CDR1 reads DFQATT; CDR2 reads SNEGSKA (reference sequence). CDR3 amino acids: CSAAPAGYYEQYF. CDR3 in DNA: TGCAGTGCGGCCCCAGCGGGGTACTACGAGCAGTACTTC.

CDR3 amino acids: CASSYLGSTEAFF. CDR3 sequence (DNA): TGTGCCAGCAGTTACTTGGGGAGCACTGAAGCTTTCTTT. The J gene is TRBJ1-1, the V gene TRBV6-5, with unresolved D. The CDR3 is 13 amino acids. CDR1 is MNHEY and CDR2 is SVGAGI in the germline V gene. Trimming took 1 base from V and 4 from J, leaving 7 bases between them.

V gene TRBV20-1 combines with J gene TRBJ2-7, with 7 bases matching TRBD1. Trimming at V came to 5 bases and at J to 0 bases, leaving 7 bases not matched to a gene. Germline-derived CDR1 and CDR2 are DFQATT and SNEGSKA (reference sequence). The CDR3 contains 14 residues. CDR3 nucleotides: TGCAGTGCTGCGGACAGGAGGAGCTCCTACGAGCAGTACTTC. Its translation: CSAADRRSSYEQYF.

V is TRBV4-3 and J is TRBJ2-5; D is unclear. Germline V gives CDR1 LGHNA, CDR2 YSLEER. V was pared by 0 bases and J by 11 bases, with 19 bases between. CDR3 length equals 15 residues. The CDR3 nucleotides are TGCGCCAGCAGCCAAGAAGGTGTTGGTTACAATGAGCAGTACTTC. Amino acids: CASSQEGVGYNEQYF.

This rearrangement joins TRBV11-2 to TRBJ2-7; possibly TRBD2 for D (6 bases). The V end was cut by 4 bases, the J end by 6 bases, with 19 bases between. This CDR3 is 15 amino acids long. From germline, CDR1 is SGHAT and CDR2 FQNNGV. In DNA form, the CDR3 reads TGTGCCAGCAGCTACCGCGACAGCTACGGGGGCGAGCAGTACTTC. Amino acids: CASSYRDSYGGEQYF. The full variable domain, rest sourced from reference TRBV11-2 and TRBJ2-7, is EAGVAQSPRYKIIEKRQSVAFWCNPISGHATLYWYQQILGQGPKLLIQFQNNGVVDDSQLPKDRFSAERLKGVDSTLKIQPAKLEDSAVYLCASSYRDSYGGEQYFGPGTRLTVT.

As regards this clonotype: One end of the junction fails to match germline, which may point to a read error. This chain connects TRBV20-1 to TRBJ2-1; 10 nucleotides match TRBD2. This CDR3 is 13 amino acids long. Germline V lookup: CDR1 DFQATT, CDR2 SNEGSKA (reference sequence). The CDR3: CSANSGGMYERFF. Written as DNA, the CDR3 is TGCAGTGCTAATAGCGGGGGGATGTATGAGCGGTTCTTC.

The rearrangement links TRBV5-1 to TRBJ2-2, with D perhaps TRBD2 (5 bases). The length of the CDR3 is 14 residues. Trimming cost V 4 bases and J 7 bases, with 14 bases left between them. CDR1 is SGHRS, CDR2 YFSETQ, per germline. CDR3 coding DNA: TGCGCCAGCAGCACTTCGGGATCCGGCGGGGAGCTGTTTTTT. Translated, it gives CASSTSGSGGELFF.

This chain joins TRBV29-1 and TRBJ2-3; D assignment may be TRBD1 or TRBD2 (5 bases each). Germline V gene data show CDR1 as SQVTM and CDR2 as ANQGSEA. The CDR3 has 13 amino acids. Trimming shortened V by 3 bases and J by 5 bases, and 12 bases separated the two germline ends. CDR3 in DNA: TGCAGCGTTGAGGGACGGCCCGGAGATACGCAGTATTTT. It encodes CSVEGRPGDTQYF.

This CDR3 reads CSVPSWWREAENEQFF. In nucleotides, the CDR3 is TGCAGTGTCCCCTCCTGGTGGCGGGAGGCTGAAAATGAGCAGTTCTTC. The chain joins TRBV20-1 to TRBJ2-1, with TRBD2 identical over 8 bases. V lost 7 bases, J lost 7 bases, and 18 bases stayed unmatched. The germline CDR1 and CDR2 sequences are DFQATT and SNEGSKA (reference sequence). The CDR3 has 16 residues.

This clonotype was counted between two and nine times. The chain carries TRBV7-9 and TRBJ2-1, with D uncertain. Per germline, CDR1 SEHNR and CDR2 FQNEAQ (reference sequence). This CDR3 comprises 12 residues. Trimming stripped 2 bases from V and 6 bases from J, with 5 bases between. The CDR3 protein is CASSLITNEQFF. In DNA, the CDR3 is TGTGCCAGCAGCTTAATTACCAATGAGCAGTTCTTC.

The V gene is TRBV3-1, the J gene TRBJ2-5; D remains unclear. The germline CDR1 and CDR2 sequences are LGHDT and YNNKEL (reference sequence). The CDR3 sequence is 16 residues long. The V and J ends lost 0 bases and 7 bases respectively, with 18 bases between them. The CDR3 reads CASSQDRGVSRSTQYF. The DNA of the CDR3 is TGTGCCAGCAGCCAAGACCGTGGAGTCAGCCGTTCGACCCAGTACTTC.

This clonotype has just a few counts. CDR3 nucleotide sequence: TGCGCCAGCAGCCAAGCGGGTGGCAGACATTACAATGAGCAGTTCTTC. This sequence encodes CASSQAGGRHYNEQFF. This rearrangement joins TRBV4-3 to TRBJ2-1; D is unclear. Germline values: CDR1 LGHNA, CDR2 YSLEER. The CDR3 is made up of 16 amino acids. Trimming took 1 base from V and 4 from J, leaving 14 bases between them.

This chain uses TRBV18 with TRBJ2-3; TRBD1 might be the D (6 bases). The CDR3 contains 15 residues. Germline V gene lookup returns CDR1 KGHSH and CDR2 LQKENI. V was pared by 2 bases and J by 1 base, with 10 bases between. CDR3 sequence: CASSPGRQGTDTQYF. The CDR3 DNA follows: TGTGCCAGCTCACCAGGGCGACAGGGCACAGATACGCAGTATTTT.

This chain joins TRBV27 and TRBJ2-7, with 9 nucleotides matching TRBD2. J gave up 2 bases and V 6 bases, and 5 bases lay outside the gene matches. Germline CDR1 MNHEY, CDR2 SMNVEV (reference sequence). The CDR3 extends over 14 amino acids. In DNA, the CDR3 is TGTGCCAGCAGCGCTAGCGGGGATGCCTACGAGCAGTACTTC. It translates to CASSASGDAYEQYF.

This clonotype was observed a handful of times. The rearrangement joins TRBV7-9 to TRBJ1-4; TRBD1 is a possible D gene (5 bases). This CDR3 region has 14 residues. The germline V and J ends were trimmed by 0 bases and 10 bases, with 12 bases remaining between them. From germline, CDR1 is SEHNR and CDR2 FQNEAQ (reference sequence). Here the CDR3 DNA reads TGTGCCAGCAGCTTAGCTCGGGGGATCGCAAAACTGTTTTTT. This sequence encodes CASSLARGIAKLFF.

Only a few counts were recorded for this clonotype. The CDR3: CASSHGQGGNEQYF. CDR3 bases: TGCGCCAGCAGCCACGGACAGGGAGGGAACGAGCAGTACTTC. This chain uses TRBV4-1 with TRBJ2-7; a possible D gene is TRBD1 (8 bases). V lost 3 bases, J lost 5 bases, and 14 bases lay in between. CDR1 MGHRA and CDR2 YSYEKL come from the germline V gene. This CDR3 has 14 residues.

This sequence joins TRBV18 and TRBJ1-2, with unresolved D. The CDR3 is made up of 14 amino acids. Germline CDR1 reads KGHSH; CDR2 reads LQKENI. V was shortened by 6 bases and J by 3 bases, with 14 bases between the two germline ends. CDR3 protein: CASSQSQDDYGYTF. The CDR3 nucleotides read TGTGCCAGCTCGCAGAGTCAGGATGACTATGGCTACACCTTC. The whole variable domain, filled in from reference TRBV18 and TRBJ1-2, reads NAGVMQNPRHLVRRRGQEARLRCSPMKGHSHVYWYRQLPEEGLKFMVYLQKENIIDESGMPKERFSAEFPKEGPSILRIQQVVRGDSAAYFCASSQSQDDYGYTFGSGTRLTVV.

Ten or more counts support this clonotype. The chain is built from TRBV4-1 and TRBJ1-1; no reliable D call. Per the germline V gene, CDR1 is MGHRA and CDR2 is YSYEKL. Deletions cut 0 bases from V and 3 bases from J, with 11 bases between. This CDR3 has 15 residues. The CDR3 spells CASSQDLVGHTEAFF. For the CDR3, the DNA is TGCGCCAGCAGCCAAGATCTAGTCGGGCACACTGAAGCTTTCTTT.

Turning to this clonotype: Since a much larger clone is just one base distant, this may be a read error. CDR3 in amino acids: CAGSSQGMNTEAFF. CDR3 in DNA: TGTGCCGGCAGCTCACAGGGGATGAACACTGAAGCTTTCTTT. The chain is built from TRBV7-2 and TRBJ1-1, with 7 bases lining up with TRBD1. This CDR3 spans 14 amino acids. The germline V gene encodes CDR1 SGHTA and CDR2 FQGNSA.

The chain carries TRBV2 and TRBJ1-1; tentatively, D is TRBD1 (5 bases). V lost 6 bases and J lost 5, with 16 bases in between. Germline loops: CDR1 SNHLY, CDR2 FYNNEI. The length of the CDR3 is 14 residues. CDR3: CASSMVQGGTEAFF. The CDR3 coding sequence is TGTGCCAGCAGCATGGTCCAGGGAGGGACTGAAGCTTTCTTT.

This clonotype came up a few times. The chain carries TRBV10-3 and TRBJ2-3, with D tentatively TRBD1 (6 bases). V was cut by 2 bases and J by 3 bases, with 12 bases left in between. CDR3 size: 15 residues. Per the germline V gene, CDR1 is ENHRY and CDR2 is SYGVKD. CDR3 nucleotide sequence: TGTGCCATCAGTGAGGGACAGAGTGGGACAGATACGCAGTATTTT. Its translation: CAISEGQSGTDTQYF.

This clonotype was counted between two and nine times. J is TRBJ2-1 and V is TRBV24-1, with TRBD2 matching 8 bases. The V gene end was trimmed by 0 bases and the J gene end by 7 bases; junction bases not matched to a gene: 10. This CDR3 has 17 residues. CDR1 and CDR2 from the germline V gene are KGHDR and SFDVKD. CDR3: CATSDLPGRAWSNEQFF. The DNA of the CDR3 is TGTGCCACCAGTGATTTGCCCGGGAGGGCCTGGAGTAATGAGCAGTTCTTC.

The chain carries TRBV12-3 or TRBV12-4 and TRBJ2-5; 8 nucleotides align to TRBD2. The V and J ends lost 6 bases and 1 base, in that order; junction bases with no gene match: 7. The CDR3 is made up of 15 amino acids. The CDR3 nucleotides read TGTGCCAGCAGCTCTAATCGGGAGGGCCAAGAGACCCAGTACTTC. Protein product: CASSSNREGQETQYF.